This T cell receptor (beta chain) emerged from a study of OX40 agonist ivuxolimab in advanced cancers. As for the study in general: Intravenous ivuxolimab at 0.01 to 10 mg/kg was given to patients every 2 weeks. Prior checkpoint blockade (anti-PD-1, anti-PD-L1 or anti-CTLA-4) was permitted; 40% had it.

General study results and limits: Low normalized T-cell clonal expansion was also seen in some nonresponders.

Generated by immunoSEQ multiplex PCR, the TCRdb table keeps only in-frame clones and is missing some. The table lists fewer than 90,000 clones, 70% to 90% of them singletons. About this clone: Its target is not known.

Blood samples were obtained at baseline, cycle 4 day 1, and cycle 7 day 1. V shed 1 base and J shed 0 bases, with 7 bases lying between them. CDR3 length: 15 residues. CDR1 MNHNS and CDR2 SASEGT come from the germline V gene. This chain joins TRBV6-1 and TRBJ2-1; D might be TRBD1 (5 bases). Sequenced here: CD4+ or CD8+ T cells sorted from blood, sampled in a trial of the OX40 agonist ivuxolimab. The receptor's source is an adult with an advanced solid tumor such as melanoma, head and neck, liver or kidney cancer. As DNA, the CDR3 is TGTGCCAGCAGTGAAGGACAGAGCTCCTACAATGAGCAGTTCTTC. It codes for CASSEGQSSYNEQFF.